This T cell receptor beta chain appears in the sequencing data of a study of T cells after yellow fever vaccination. The sample holds many counts of this clonotype. Antigen: not known. A process of 5'RACE template switching, which added a universal primer site and UMIs, was used to make TCR cDNA. A single record per CDR3 protein comes from TCRdb applying MiXCR to the 5' RACE reads. In the table there are under 200,000 distinct CDR3 sequences, approximately 6.8% of which are singletons. Trimming shortened V by 6 bases and J by 0 bases, and 16 bases separated the two germline ends. CDR3 length: 15 amino acids. The V gene's germline CDR1 is SGHRS and CDR2 YFSETQ. The study, taken as a whole, reports: The presence of abundant clonotypes contaminating from the bulk population was possible in FACS-sorted repertoires. Most clones from primary vaccination resurfaced after the booster (96% CD4, around 90% CD8). Peaking faster, on day 5 versus 15, the secondary response was nonetheless weaker.

The TCR was taken from a man younger than 35 who received the YFV17D yellow fever vaccine. The source was CD4+ T cells sorted from PBMCs, collected roughly 5 days after the first yellow fever vaccination. The rearrangement joins TRBV5-1 to TRBJ2-7; a possible D gene is TRBD2 (6 bases). The CDR3 DNA reads TGCGCCAGCAAGGAGGGGCCTAGCCTCTCCTACGAGCAGTACTTC. This gives the protein CASKEGPSLSYEQYF.